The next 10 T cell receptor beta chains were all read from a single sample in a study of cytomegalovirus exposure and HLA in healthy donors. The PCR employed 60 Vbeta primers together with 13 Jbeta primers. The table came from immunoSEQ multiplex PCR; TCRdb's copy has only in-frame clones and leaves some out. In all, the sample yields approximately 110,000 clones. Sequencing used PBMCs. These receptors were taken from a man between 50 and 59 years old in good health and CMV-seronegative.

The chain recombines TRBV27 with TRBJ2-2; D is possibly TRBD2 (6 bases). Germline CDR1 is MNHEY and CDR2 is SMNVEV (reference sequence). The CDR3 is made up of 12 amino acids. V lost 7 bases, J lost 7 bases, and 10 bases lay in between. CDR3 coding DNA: TGTGCCAGCACCGGAGGGATCGGGGAGCTGTTTTTT. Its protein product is CASTGGIGELFF.

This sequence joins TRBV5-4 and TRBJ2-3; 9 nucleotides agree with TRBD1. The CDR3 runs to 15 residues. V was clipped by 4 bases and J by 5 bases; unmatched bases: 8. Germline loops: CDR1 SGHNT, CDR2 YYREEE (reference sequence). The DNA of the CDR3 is TGTGCCAGCAGCCCGGTCCCGGGACAGGGAGATACGCAGTATTTT. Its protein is CASSPVPGQGDTQYF.

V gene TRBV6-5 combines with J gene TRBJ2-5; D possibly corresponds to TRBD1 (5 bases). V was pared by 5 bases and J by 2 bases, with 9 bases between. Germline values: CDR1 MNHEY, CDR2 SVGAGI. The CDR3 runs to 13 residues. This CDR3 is CASSVRQQETQYF. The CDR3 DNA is TGTGCCAGCAGTGTCCGACAGCAAGAGACCCAGTACTTC.

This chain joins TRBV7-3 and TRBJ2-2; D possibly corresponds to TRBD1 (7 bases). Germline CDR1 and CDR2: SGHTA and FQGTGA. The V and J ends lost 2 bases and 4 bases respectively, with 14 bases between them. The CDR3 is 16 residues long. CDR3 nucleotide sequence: TGTGCCAGCAGCTTACTGGGGGGACAGTTCACCGGGGAGCTGTTTTTT. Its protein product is CASSLLGGQFTGELFF. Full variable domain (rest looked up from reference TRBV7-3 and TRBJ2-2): GAGVSQTPSNKVTEKGKYVELRCDPISGHTALYWYRQSLGQGPEFLIYFQGTGAADDSGLPNDRFFAVRPEGSVSTLKIQRTERGDSAVYLCASSLLGGQFTGELFFGEGSRLTVL.

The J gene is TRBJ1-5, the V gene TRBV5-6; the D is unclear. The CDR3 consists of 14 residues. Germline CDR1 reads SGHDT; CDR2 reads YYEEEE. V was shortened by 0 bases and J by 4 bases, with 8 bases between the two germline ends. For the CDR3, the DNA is TGTGCCAGCAGCTTGGGTACGGGAAATCAGCCCCAGCATTTT. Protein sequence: CASSLGTGNQPQHF. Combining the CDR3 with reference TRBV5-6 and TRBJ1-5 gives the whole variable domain DAGVTQSPTHLIKTRGQQVTLRCSPKSGHDTVSWYQQALGQGPQFIFQYYEEEERQRGNFPDRFSGHQFPNYSSELNVNALLLGDSALYLCASSLGTGNQPQHFGDGTRLSIL.

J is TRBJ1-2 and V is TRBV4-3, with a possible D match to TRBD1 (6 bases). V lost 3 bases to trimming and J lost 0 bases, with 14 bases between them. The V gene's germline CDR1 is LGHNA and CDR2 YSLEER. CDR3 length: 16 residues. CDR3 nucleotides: TGCGCCAGCAGCCAGCGGGGGGGCGCAGCTAACTATGGCTACACCTTC. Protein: CASSQRGGAANYGYTF.

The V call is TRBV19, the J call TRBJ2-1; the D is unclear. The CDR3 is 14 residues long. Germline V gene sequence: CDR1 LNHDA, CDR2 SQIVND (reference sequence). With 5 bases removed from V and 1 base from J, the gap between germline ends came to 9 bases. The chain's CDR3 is CASSQQSSYNEQFF. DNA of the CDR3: TGTGCCAGTAGTCAACAGAGTTCCTACAATGAGCAGTTCTTC.

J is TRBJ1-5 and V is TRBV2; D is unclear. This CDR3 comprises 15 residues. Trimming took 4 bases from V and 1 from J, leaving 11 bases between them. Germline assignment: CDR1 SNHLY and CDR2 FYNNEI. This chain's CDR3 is CASSGEGTSNQPQHF. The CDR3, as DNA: TGTGCCAGCAGTGGAGAGGGAACAAGCAATCAGCCCCAGCATTTT.

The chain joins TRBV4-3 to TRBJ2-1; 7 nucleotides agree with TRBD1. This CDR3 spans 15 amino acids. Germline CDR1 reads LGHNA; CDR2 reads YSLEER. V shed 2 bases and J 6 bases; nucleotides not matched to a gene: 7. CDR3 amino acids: CASSQLITGANEQFF. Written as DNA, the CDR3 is TGCGCCAGCAGCCAACTTATAACAGGGGCCAATGAGCAGTTCTTC.

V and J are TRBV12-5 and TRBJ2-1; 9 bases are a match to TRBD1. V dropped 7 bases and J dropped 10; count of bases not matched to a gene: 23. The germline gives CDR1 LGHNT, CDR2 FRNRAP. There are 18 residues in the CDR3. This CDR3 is CASADQLNRDRVLKEQFF. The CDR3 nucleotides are TGTGCTAGTGCCGACCAACTTAACCGGGACAGGGTTCTTAAGGAGCAGTTCTTC.